This entry concerns a single T cell receptor beta chain. Its antigen is currently unknown. This entry is derived from a study of Ad26.COV2.S vaccination and SARS-CoV-2 variants. Study-wide findings and caveats: Recipients given vaccine exceeded placebo recipients in spike-specific TCR breadth. Post-vaccination spike-specific CD8+ and CD4+ T cell responses reportedly had substantial breadth.

Treatment described: around 19 received Ad26.COV2.S at low or high dose, single or two shots; about 5 received placebo; per-sample allocation not given. After the first vaccine or placebo injection, samples were drawn on day 63. This CDR3 is built from 15 residues. With 7 bases clipped from V and 6 bases from J, the junction kept 13 bases outside the gene matches. In germline, CDR1 is LNHDA, CDR2 SQIVND (reference sequence). Sequenced by immunoSEQ multiplex PCR; TCRdb stores in-frame clones only, minus some. The sample shows 350,000 to 500,000 clones, less than 95% of them seen only once. The gene calls are TRBV19 and TRBJ2-7, with 9 nucleotides matching TRBD1. The receptor comes from a person aged 18-65 years who received the Ad26.COV2.S COVID-19 vaccine or a placebo. This specimen was peripheral blood, taken in a trial of Ad26.COV2.S vaccine versus placebo. This chain's CDR3 is CASNPPGTGRSEQYF. In DNA, the CDR3 is TGTGCCAGTAACCCCCCCGGGACAGGGAGATCCGAGCAGTACTTC. Using reference TRBV19 and TRBJ2-7 for the parts outside the CDR3, the full variable domain is DGGITQSPKYLFRKEGQNVTLSCEQNLNHDAMYWYRQDPGQGLRLIYYSQIVNDFQKGDIAEGYSVSREKKESFPLTVTSAQKNPTAFYLCASNPPGTGRSEQYFGPGTRLTVT.